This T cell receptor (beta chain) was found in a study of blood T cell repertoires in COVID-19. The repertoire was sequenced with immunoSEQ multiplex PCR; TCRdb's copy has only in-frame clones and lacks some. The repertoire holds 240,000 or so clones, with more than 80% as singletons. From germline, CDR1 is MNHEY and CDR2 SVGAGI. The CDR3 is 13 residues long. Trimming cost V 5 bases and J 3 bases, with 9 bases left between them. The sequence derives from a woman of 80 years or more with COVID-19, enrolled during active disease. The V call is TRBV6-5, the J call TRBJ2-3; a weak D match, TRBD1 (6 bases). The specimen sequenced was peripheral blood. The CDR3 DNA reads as TGTGCCAGCAGTAGACAGGCGACAGATACGCAGTATTTT. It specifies CASSRQATDTQYF.